This T cell receptor (beta chain) was sequenced for a study of OX40 agonist ivuxolimab in advanced cancers. General study findings and limits: On average, CD8+ T cells showed a greater number of expanded clones than CD4+. Dosing at 0.1 to 3.0 mg/kg was accompanied by clonal expansion of CD4+ and CD8+ blood T cells by week 6.

About this clone: The antigen remains undetermined.

Sequenced by immunoSEQ multiplex PCR; TCRdb stores in-frame clones only, minus some. The sample lists 22,000 or so clones, approximately 84% occurring once. The source is an adult with an advanced solid tumor such as melanoma, head and neck, liver or kidney cancer. The specimen comprised CD4+ or CD8+ T cells sorted from blood, sampled in a trial of the OX40 agonist ivuxolimab.

CDR3 sequence: CASSDTRRSTDTQYF. Here the CDR3 DNA reads TGCGCCAGCAGTGATACTAGAAGGAGCACAGATACGCAGTATTTT. The chain couples TRBV10-2 to TRBJ2-3; D may be TRBD2 (5 bases). V was cut by 3 bases and J by 0 bases, with 10 bases left in between. This CDR3 region has 15 residues. Germline CDR1 reads WSHSY; CDR2 reads SAAADI.